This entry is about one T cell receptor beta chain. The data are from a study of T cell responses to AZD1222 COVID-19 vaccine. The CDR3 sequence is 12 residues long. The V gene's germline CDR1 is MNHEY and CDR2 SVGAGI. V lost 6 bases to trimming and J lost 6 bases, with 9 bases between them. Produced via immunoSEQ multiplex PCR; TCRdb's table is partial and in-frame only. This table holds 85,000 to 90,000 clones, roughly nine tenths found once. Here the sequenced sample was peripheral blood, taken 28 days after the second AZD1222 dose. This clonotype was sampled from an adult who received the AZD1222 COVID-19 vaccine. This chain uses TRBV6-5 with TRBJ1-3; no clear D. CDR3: CASRADPNTIYF. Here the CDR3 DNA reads TGTGCCAGCAGGGCGGACCCAAACACCATATATTTT.